This T cell receptor (beta chain) was profiled in a study of cytomegalovirus exposure and HLA in healthy donors. Primers: 60 Vbeta forward and 13 Jbeta reverse. The method was immunoSEQ multiplex PCR; TCRdb's version includes in-frame clones alone and lacks a portion of them. The data contain some 200,000 clones, 60% to 80% of them seen just once; the ten biggest clones take up under 3%. This clone showed up just once. The antigen remains undetermined. CDR3 size: 14 residues. Losses at the gene ends were 4 bases for V and 7 bases for J; bases not matched to a gene: 5. Germline loops: CDR1 SGHVS, CDR2 FNYEAQ. Whole-study findings and limits: TCR beta V- and J-gene trimming, according to a later analysis, was linked to a missense DCLRE1C variant.

V usage is TRBV7-6 and J usage is TRBJ2-4; TRBD2 matches at 9 bases. The TCR comes from a woman in her 30s in good health and CMV-seronegative. The material sequenced was PBMCs. The CDR3 nucleotides read TGTGCCAGCAGCTCCCCTGCGGGGGGGAACATTCAGTACTTC. It codes for CASSSPAGGNIQYF.